This T cell receptor (beta chain) was found in a study of neurological immune-mediated disorders. As to this clonotype: Its specificity is unknown.

The cDNA was generated by 5'RACE with 10-nucleotide random UMIs. Sequencing of 15-18 subjects in each run yielded over 170 million TCR-beta sequences. TCRdb processed the 5' RACE reads anew with MiXCR; each CDR3 protein has one entry. The sample includes approximately 28,000 distinct CDR3 sequences, 15% to 20% of them seen just once. The CDR3 extends over 16 amino acids. The germline CDR1 and CDR2 sequences are SGHRS and YFSETQ. The ends lost 4 bases at V and 10 bases at J; junction bases unmatched: 19. The time point here: technical triplicate 3. Study-level points and caveats: None of the CDR3 amino acid sequences in expanded clones turned up in more than one subject, which points to private repertoires in all groups.

The J gene is TRBJ1-1, the V gene TRBV5-1; 7 bases fit TRBD1. This TCR was sampled from a female donor with HTLV-1-associated myelopathy (HAM/TSP). The sample comprised CD4+ T cells from blood. The CDR3 is CASSPRAEFQGDRAFF. As DNA, the CDR3 is TGCGCCAGCAGCCCGCGGGCGGAATTTCAGGGGGATCGAGCTTTCTTT.